Given below is one T cell receptor beta chain in context. Its antigen is not known. This specimen comes from a study of T-cell memory formation after mild COVID-19. About the research overall: There were largely donor-specific TCR clusters.

A single record per CDR3 protein comes from TCRdb applying MiXCR to the 5' RACE reads. This sample carries approximately 400,000 distinct CDR3 sequences, roughly 18% of them seen once, and the ten largest clones take about 22%. Broader study findings: Pre-infection memory contained some responding clones, which suggested that cross-reactive memory had joined. The study found contracting CD4+ clones mainly in CM and EM and contracting CD8+ clones in EMRA.

The CDR3 runs to 13 residues. V was cut by 3 bases and J by 4 bases, with 8 bases left in between. Germline loops: CDR1 SGHTA, CDR2 FQGTGA. The receptor comes from a man aged 18 to 30 who had mild COVID-19 (a few samples of this study predate the infection). Cell type and time point are not known. The J gene is TRBJ2-3, the V gene TRBV7-3; D might be TRBD2 (6 bases). The sample was PBMCs or a T cell subset sorted from them (not recorded which). The CDR3 region is CASSFERADTQYF. CDR3 nucleotides: TGTGCCAGCAGCTTCGAGCGGGCAGATACGCAGTATTTT.